The source of this T cell receptor (beta chain) is a study of graft-versus-host responses after intestinal transplantation. Overall study results and limits: After transplant, early declines in HvG clones were associated with peak levels of circulating GvH clones.

The table came from immunoSEQ multiplex PCR; TCRdb's copy has only in-frame clones and leaves some out. The sample comprises tens of thousands of clones, around 92% of which are singletons, and 2.5% rests with the top ten. Germline assignment: CDR1 SGHNT and CDR2 YYREEE (reference sequence). The CDR3 is 14 amino acids. The V end lost 2 bases, the J end lost 2 bases, and 10 bases lay between the germline ends. Points on this clone: What it binds is unknown.

The sequence came from a human donor who received an intestinal transplant. This specimen was unstimulated CD8+ T cells sorted from spleen or lymph node cells, taken before intestinal transplant. The rearrangement links TRBV5-4 to TRBJ2-5, with D possibly matching TRBD2 (6 bases). The CDR3 loop reads CASSFGGVQETQYF. CDR3 bases: TGTGCCAGCAGCTTCGGCGGGGTTCAAGAGACCCAGTACTTC.